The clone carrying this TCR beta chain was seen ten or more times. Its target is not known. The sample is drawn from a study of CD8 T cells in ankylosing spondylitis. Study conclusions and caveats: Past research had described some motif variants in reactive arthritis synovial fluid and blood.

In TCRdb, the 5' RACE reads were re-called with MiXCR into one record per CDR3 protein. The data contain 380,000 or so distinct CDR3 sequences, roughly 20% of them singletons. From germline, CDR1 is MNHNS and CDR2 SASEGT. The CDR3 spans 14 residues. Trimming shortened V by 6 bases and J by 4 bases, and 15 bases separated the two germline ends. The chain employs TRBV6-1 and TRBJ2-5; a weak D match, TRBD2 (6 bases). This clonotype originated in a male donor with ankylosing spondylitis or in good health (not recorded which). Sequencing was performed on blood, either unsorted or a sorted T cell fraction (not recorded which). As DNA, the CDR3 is TGTGCCAGCAGCCCCATCCCGGGAGTAGAGACCCAGTACTTC. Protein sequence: CASSPIPGVETQYF.